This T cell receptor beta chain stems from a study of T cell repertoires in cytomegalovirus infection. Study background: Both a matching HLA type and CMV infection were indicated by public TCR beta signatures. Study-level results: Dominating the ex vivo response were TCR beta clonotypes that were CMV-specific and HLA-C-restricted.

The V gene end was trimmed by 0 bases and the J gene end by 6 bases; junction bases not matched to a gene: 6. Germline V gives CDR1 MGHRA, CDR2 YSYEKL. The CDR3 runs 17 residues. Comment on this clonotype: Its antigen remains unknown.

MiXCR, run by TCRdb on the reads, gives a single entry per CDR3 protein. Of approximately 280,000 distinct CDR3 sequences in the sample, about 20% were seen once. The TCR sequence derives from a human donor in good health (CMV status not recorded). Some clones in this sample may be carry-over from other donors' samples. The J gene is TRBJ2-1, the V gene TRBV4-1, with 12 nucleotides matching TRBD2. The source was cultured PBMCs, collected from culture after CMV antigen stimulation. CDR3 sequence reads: CASSQDGLAGLGNEQFF. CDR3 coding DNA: TGCGCCAGCAGCCAAGACGGACTAGCGGGATTGGGCAATGAGCAGTTCTTC.